Each of the 22 T cell receptor beta chains below was sequenced from the same sample in a study of tumor and adjacent non-tumor tissue in lung cancer. The library came from three nested PCR rounds adapted from ARM-PCR protocols. TCRdb redid the calling of the multiplex PCR reads with MiXCR, one entry per CDR3 protein. Among 60,000 or so distinct CDR3 sequences listed, 61% were seen once. No cell sorting was done before RNA was extracted from the tissue. More than 3 cm separated this lung sample from the edge of the tumor. Specimen: distant non-tumor lung tissue. Receptors were obtained from a man between 70 and 80 years old with non-small cell lung cancer.

Ten or more counts support this clonotype. The CDR3 nucleotides read TGTGCCAGCAGCTTGCGGTCACGTACTAGCGGCCTAGTCTCTGGGGCCAACGTCCTGACTTTC. Protein product: CASSLRSRTSGLVSGANVLTF. The chain joins TRBV5-5 to TRBJ2-6; 8 nucleotides align to TRBD2. V shed 1 base, J shed 0 bases, and the junction held 15 bases outside the gene matches. The germline CDR1 and CDR2 sequences are SGHKS and YYEKEE (reference sequence). The CDR3 extends over 21 amino acids.

As for this clonotype: This sequence may be a read error, since a much larger clone differs from it by one base. The chain employs TRBV4-1 and TRBJ2-7; 8 nucleotides line up with TRBD2. This CDR3 is built from 16 residues. The germline CDR1 and CDR2 sequences are MGHRA and YSYEKL. CDR3 loop: CTSSQVRSGISYEQYF. The CDR3, as DNA: TGCACCAGCAGCCAAGTCCGTAGCGGGATCTCCTACGAGCAGTACTTC.

A word on this clonotype: A much larger clone lies a single base off, so this may be a read error. V is TRBV6-5 and J is TRBJ2-2; TRBD2 aligns across 8 bases. The V segment lost 0 bases and the J segment 1 base; nucleotides outside the gene matches: 4. The germline gives CDR1 MNHEY, CDR2 SVGAGI. CDR3 length: 17 residues. In DNA, the CDR3 is TGTGCCAGCAGTTACTCAAAGCGGGGGTGGAACACCGGGGAGCTGTTTTTT. Residues: CASSYSKRGWNTGELFF.

This clonotype was seen at least ten times. V and J are TRBV18 and TRBJ1-5; D remains ambiguous. The CDR3 length is 14 residues. Germline loops: CDR1 KGHSH, CDR2 LQKENI. V gave up 1 base and J gave up 7 bases, with 11 bases separating them. The CDR3 sequence: CASSPQGGGQPQHF. CDR3 DNA: TGTGCCAGCTCACCACAGGGAGGAGGACAGCCCCAGCATTTT.

On this clonotype: One end of the junction varies from germline; a read error may be responsible. The V call is TRBV12-3 or TRBV12-4, the J call TRBJ2-2; no reliable D call. This CDR3 is 17 amino acids long. The CDR3 spells CANSLSRLLTNTEELFF. In nucleotides, the CDR3 is TGTGCCAACAGTTTGAGCAGGCTCCTTACGAACACCGAGGAGCTGTTCTTT.

The sample holds many counts of this clonotype. This rearrangement joins TRBV5-6 to TRBJ2-7; tentative D call: TRBD1 (6 bases). V lost 4 bases, J lost 3 bases, and 26 bases lay in between. Germline CDR1 and CDR2: SGHDT and YYEEEE. The CDR3 has 18 residues. CDR3 protein: CASSATPFRQGQDYEQYF. CDR3 DNA sequence: TGTGCCAGCAGCGCCACCCCCTTTCGGCAGGGGCAGGACTACGAGCAGTACTTC.

Remarks on this clonotype: A read error may account for a junction end that differs from germline. The gene calls are TRBV5-6 and TRBJ1-5, with a tentative D call TRBD1 (6 bases). Germline loops: CDR1 SGHDT, CDR2 YYEEEE. This CDR3 comprises 14 residues. CDR3 sequence: CASSSPGENLPQHF. CDR3 DNA sequence: TGTGCCAGCAGCTCGCCAGGGGAGAATCTGCCCCAACATTTT.

A remark on this clonotype: With a much larger clone just one base away, this may be a read error. Written as DNA, the CDR3 is TGTGCCAGCGGAGTTGGCGGGAGGTACTTC. It specifies CASGVGGRYF. The chain links TRBV28 to TRBJ2-7; 7 bases map to TRBD2. Germline trimming cut 8 bases from V and 12 bases from J; bases unmatched to any gene: 7. CDR1 and CDR2 from the germline V gene are MDHEN and SYDVKM. This CDR3 has 10 amino acids. Full variable domain (outside the CDR3, taken from reference TRBV28 and TRBJ2-7): DVKVTQSSRYLVKRTGEKVFLECVQDMDHENMFWYRQDPGLGLRLIYFSYDVKMKEKGDIPEGYSVSREKKERFSLILESASTNQTSMYLCASGVGGRYFGPGTRLTVT.

V is TRBV7-8 and J is TRBJ1-5, with D possibly being TRBD1 (6 bases). Looked up from germline, CDR1 is SGHVS and CDR2 is FQNEAQ. The CDR3 consists of 15 residues. Trimming took 4 bases from V and 6 from J, leaving 16 bases between them. The CDR3 DNA sequence: TGTGCCAGCAGCTCCCTCGGGGGGGCACGTCAGCCCCAGCATTTT. This gives the protein CASSSLGGARQPQHF.

Notes on this clonotype: The missing conserved phenylalanine or tryptophan at the end of this CDR3 makes a read error likely. The V call is TRBV10-3, the J call TRBJ2-7; the D is unclear. CDR1 and CDR2 (germline): ENHRY, SYGVKD. This CDR3 contains 12 residues. The germline V and J ends were trimmed by 10 bases and 6 bases, with 16 bases remaining between them. The CDR3 sequence: CATGKVNFEQYL. The CDR3 DNA follows: TGTGCCACCGGAAAGGTAAACTTCGAGCAGTACTTA.

This chain uses TRBV24-1 with TRBJ2-3; the match to TRBD2 covers 8 bases. The length of the CDR3 is 16 residues. Germline loops: CDR1 KGHDR, CDR2 SFDVKD. The V gene end was trimmed by 2 bases and the J gene end by 1 base; junction bases not matched to a gene: 4. The CDR3 sequence: CATSDYSSGRTDTQYF. In nucleotides, the CDR3 is TGTGCCACCAGTGATTACTCTAGCGGGCGCACAGATACGCAGTATTTT.

On this clonotype: This may arise from a read error, as a much more abundant clone is one base away. The genes are TRBV10-3 and TRBJ2-3; D gene ambiguous. The CDR3 is made up of 13 amino acids. V was clipped by 6 bases and J by 0 bases, with 7 bases between them. Per the germline V gene, CDR1 is ENHRY and CDR2 is SYGVKD. CDR3 sequence reads: CAIRGISTDTQYF. CDR3 coding DNA: TGTGCCATCAGAGGCATCAGCACAGATACGCAGTATTTT.

Of note for this clonotype: Compared with germline, one end of the junction differs, possibly owing to a read error. The genes are TRBV11-2 and TRBJ2-2, with 7 bases lining up with TRBD1. The germline V gene has CDR1 SGHAT and CDR2 FQNNGV. This CDR3 region has 16 residues. This CDR3 reads CASSPQGTLFAGEQFF. In DNA form, the CDR3 reads TGTGCCAGCAGCCCACAGGGGACGTTGTTCGCCGGGGAGCAGTTTTTC.

V is TRBV7-8 and J is TRBJ1-5, with D hard to call. The CDR3 runs to 13 residues. V gave up 1 base and J gave up 3 bases, with 4 bases separating them. Germline loops: CDR1 SGHVS, CDR2 FQNEAQ. DNA for the CDR3: TGTGCCAGCAGCTTAGGCGTCAATCAGCCCCAGCATTTT. Amino acids: CASSLGVNQPQHF. The entire variable domain, with the rest obtained from reference TRBV7-8 and TRBJ1-5, is as follows: GAGVSQSPRYKVAKRGQDVALRCDPISGHVSLFWYQQALGQGPEFLTYFQNEAQLDKSGLPSDRFFAERPEGSVSTLKIQRTQQEDSAVYLCASSLGVNQPQHFGDGTRLSIL.

As regards this clonotype: The germline gene is not matched at one end of the junction; a read error may be the cause. The rearrangement links TRBV29-1 to TRBJ2-3; TRBD1 aligns across 9 bases. Germline CDR1 is SQVTM and CDR2 is ANQGSEA. The CDR3 consists of 14 residues. The CDR3 region has the DNA TGCAGCGTTGACTCCGGGACAGGGATAGATACGCAGTGTTTT. The encoded protein is CSVDSGTGIDTQCF.

With regard to this clonotype: One junction end disagrees with the germline gene, perhaps due to a read error. V usage is TRBV11-2 and J usage is TRBJ2-1, with D perhaps TRBD2 (5 bases). Germline V gene sequence: CDR1 SGHAT, CDR2 FQNNGV. This CDR3 has 15 amino acids. DNA of the CDR3: TGTGCCATCAGCTTAGTTGTGGGAGCCTACGATGAGCAGTTCTTC. This translates into CAISLVVGAYDEQFF.

This clonotype appeared many times. The J gene is TRBJ2-1, the V gene TRBV4-1; D is possibly TRBD1 (5 bases). Germline-derived CDR1 and CDR2 are MGHRA and YSYEKL. CDR3 length: 15 amino acids. V was pared by 1 base and J by 3 bases, with 10 bases between. CDR3 sequence reads: CASSQGGTFYNEQFF. The CDR3 bases are TGCGCCAGCAGCCAAGGGGGCACTTTCTACAATGAGCAGTTCTTC.

Note on this clonotype: The germline gene is not matched at one end of the junction; a read error may be the cause. The chain employs TRBV11-2 and TRBJ2-5; tentatively, D is TRBD1 (5 bases). The CDR3 length is 16 residues. Germline values: CDR1 SGHAT, CDR2 FQNNGV. CDR3 coding DNA: TGTCCCAGCAGCTTTGTCGACAGAGGATTGGGAGAGACCCAGTACTTC. Translated, it gives CPSSFVDRGLGETQYF.

On this clonotype itself: A much larger clonotype is one base distant, so this may be a read error. The J gene is TRBJ1-5, the V gene TRBV6-1, with 8 bases identical to TRBD1. Germline values: CDR1 MNHNS, CDR2 SASEGT. This CDR3 has 16 residues. With 8 bases clipped from V and 4 bases from J, the junction kept 13 bases outside the gene matches. CDR3 sequence reads: CASFRPRQGSNQPQHF. Here the CDR3 DNA reads TGTGCCAGCTTTCGCCCGAGACAGGGGTCGAATCAGCCCCAGCATTTT.

As concerns this clonotype: One end of the junction is discordant with germline, which a read error may explain. The chain links TRBV28 to TRBJ1-2; D possibly corresponds to TRBD1 (5 bases). The CDR3 loop spans 12 amino acids. The germline V gene has CDR1 MDHEN and CDR2 SYDVKM. CDR3 nucleotide sequence: TGTGCCAGCAGGGGGCTTAACTATGACTACGCCTTC. Translated, it gives CASRGLNYDYAF.

This clonotype occurred many times. The chain couples TRBV29-1 to TRBJ2-7, with a possible D match to TRBD2 (6 bases). The germline V gene encodes CDR1 SQVTM and CDR2 ANQGSEA. The V end was cut by 4 bases, the J end by 2 bases, with 6 bases between. The CDR3 covers 11 residues. The CDR3 DNA reads TGCAGCGTTGGGGGGGCCTACGAGCAGTACTTC. Translated: CSVGGAYEQYF.

This clonotype was recorded many times. The chain employs TRBV30 and TRBJ2-7, with a tentative D call TRBD1 (6 bases). The CDR3 runs 13 residues. The V end was cut by 5 bases, the J end by 2 bases, with 13 bases between. Germline loops: CDR1 GTSNPN, CDR2 SVGIG (reference sequence). CDR3 residues: CAWSRDMAYEQYF. The CDR3 DNA reads TGTGCCTGGTCCCGGGACATGGCCTACGAGCAGTACTTC.